These 9 T cell receptor beta chains were all obtained from the same sample, sequenced in a study of blood T cell repertoires in COVID-19. Using immunoSEQ multiplex PCR, the repertoire was profiled, and TCRdb retains in-frame clones only, with some absent. The profile shows 77,000 or so clones, 74% of them singletons. Sequencing was performed on peripheral blood. The receptor set was obtained from a human donor with acute or convalescent COVID-19. The donor label of this sample is uncertain.

The rearrangement joins TRBV7-8 to TRBJ1-2; 7 positions agree with TRBD1. CDR3 size: 14 residues. Trimming at V came to 4 bases and at J to 2 bases, leaving 4 bases not matched to a gene. From germline, CDR1 is SGHVS and CDR2 FQNEAQ. The CDR3 spells CASSWGDRNYGYTF. The DNA of the CDR3 is TGTGCCAGCAGCTGGGGGGACAGAAACTATGGCTACACCTTC.

This clone was seen only once. The chain has TRBV11-2 and TRBJ2-3; tentative D call: TRBD2 (6 bases). This CDR3 has 14 residues. The germline V gene encodes CDR1 SGHAT and CDR2 FQNNGV. Trimming pared 3 bases from V and 6 bases from J, leaving 13 bases between. This CDR3 is CASSFAGFRDTQYF. CDR3 sequence (DNA): TGTGCCAGCAGCTTCGCGGGGTTCCGGGATACGCAGTATTTT.

The chain carries TRBV2 and TRBJ1-6, with D possibly matching TRBD1 (5 bases). The CDR3 covers 17 residues. Deletions cut 4 bases from V and 1 base from J, with 14 bases between. Germline V gives CDR1 SNHLY, CDR2 FYNNEI. The CDR3 nucleotides are TGTGCCAGCAGTGCGGAAGCAGGGCCTTCCTATAATTCACCCCTCCACTTT. It encodes CASSAEAGPSYNSPLHF.

There are a few counts of this clone. The chain recombines TRBV24-1 with TRBJ2-4; TRBD1 aligns across 7 bases. Germline loops: CDR1 KGHDR, CDR2 SFDVKD. Germline trimming cut 2 bases from V and 7 bases from J; bases unmatched to any gene: 7. This CDR3 spans 15 amino acids. CDR3 loop: CATSDSRQGWNIQYF. CDR3 in DNA: TGTGCCACCAGTGATTCCAGACAGGGCTGGAACATTCAGTACTTC.

This clone was detected once. The rearrangement joins TRBV7-9 to TRBJ1-2; 7 nucleotides match TRBD1. Germline CDR1 reads SEHNR; CDR2 reads FQNEAQ (reference sequence). The CDR3 is 12 amino acids. Trimming took 5 bases from V and 6 from J; bases not matched to a gene: 3. The CDR3 region is CASSLGGDGYTF. DNA of the CDR3: TGTGCCAGCAGCCTAGGGGGCGATGGCTACACCTTC.

The CDR3 DNA is TGCGCCAGCACCCTGGGACAGGGAGGTGAAGCTTTCTTT. Its translation: CASTLGQGGEAFF. The chain carries TRBV10-1 and TRBJ1-1; 9 bases are a match to TRBD1. CDR1 is WNHNN and CDR2 is SYGVQD in the germline V gene (reference sequence). CDR3 length: 13 amino acids. V was clipped by 7 bases and J by 7 bases; unmatched bases: 7.

V is TRBV7-6 and J is TRBJ2-5; D perhaps matches TRBD1 (5 bases). This CDR3 has 15 amino acids. Germline lookup yields CDR1 SGHVS and CDR2 FNYEAQ. V was pared by 5 bases and J by 2 bases, with 15 bases between. The CDR3 here is CASSLFGASQETQYF. The DNA of the CDR3 is TGTGCCAGCAGCCTTTTTGGGGCATCACAAGAGACCCAGTACTTC.

This clone was seen a single time. This chain links TRBV7-2 with TRBJ2-2; 8 bases fit TRBD1. From germline, CDR1 is SGHTA and CDR2 FQGNSA. The J segment lost 11 bases and the V segment lost 5 bases, leaving 4 bases of the junction unmatched. The CDR3 totals 12 residues. CDR3 in DNA: TGTGCCAGCAGCCAGGGGGCATTAGAGCTGTTTTTT. Residues: CASSQGALELFF.

The chain joins TRBV7-2 to TRBJ2-5, with 8 bases identical to TRBD2. With V trimmed by 5 bases and J by 5 bases, 7 bases remained unmatched. The CDR3 contains 14 residues. CDR1 is SGHTA and CDR2 is FQGNSA in the germline V gene. CDR3 in DNA: TGTGCCAGCAGCCACCGTAGCGGGATGGAGACCCAGTACTTC. Amino acid sequence: CASSHRSGMETQYF.